These 12 T cell receptor beta chains were sequenced from one sample in a study of blood T cell repertoires in COVID-19. Only in-frame clones appear in the TCRdb table, and some are missing; sequencing was by immunoSEQ multiplex PCR. The sample has some 220,000 clones; 70% to 90% are singletons. Sequenced input: peripheral blood. These receptors were collected from a man over 45 with acute or convalescent COVID-19.

This clone was counted a single time. The chain employs TRBV7-9 and TRBJ1-5; a weak D match, TRBD1 (5 bases). The CDR3 is 17 amino acids. V dropped 0 bases and J dropped 0 bases, with 12 bases sitting between them. Germline CDR1 and CDR2: SEHNR and FQNEAQ (reference sequence). The CDR3: CASSLAGGLTSNQPQHF. CDR3 sequence (DNA): TGTGCCAGCAGCTTAGCGGGGGGACTGACTAGCAATCAGCCCCAGCATTTT. The full variable domain, rest sourced from reference TRBV7-9 and TRBJ1-5, is DTGVSQNPRHKITKRGQNVTFRCDPISEHNRLYWYRQTLGQGPEFLTYFQNEAQLEKSRLLSDRFSAERPKGSFSTLEIQRTEQGDSAMYLCASSLAGGLTSNQPQHFGDGTRLSIL.

This clone was seen a few times. The chain recombines TRBV6-5 with TRBJ1-2, with a tentative D call TRBD1 (6 bases). This CDR3 has 11 residues. CDR1 and CDR2 from the germline V gene are MNHEY and SVGAGI. DNA of the CDR3: TGTGCTACTTCAAGGGGGTTTGGCTACACCTTC. Protein sequence: CATSRGFGYTF.

The V gene is TRBV27, the J gene TRBJ2-3, with 7 bases fitting TRBD1. CDR1 and CDR2 from the germline V gene are MNHEY and SMNVEV (reference sequence). The CDR3 length is 16 residues. V shed 5 bases, J shed 10 bases, and the junction held 18 bases outside the gene matches. CDR3 region: CASSAQTGLALYAQYF. In DNA, the CDR3 is TGTGCCAGCAGTGCCCAGACAGGGTTAGCATTATATGCGCAGTATTTT.

This CDR3 is CASSLRGGTDTQYF. The CDR3 region has the DNA TGTGCCAGCAGCTTACGGGGAGGCACAGATACGCAGTATTTT. The chain combines TRBV7-8 with TRBJ2-3; D possibly corresponds to TRBD2 (5 bases). V shed 2 bases and J shed 1 base, with 7 bases lying between them. The CDR3 runs 14 residues. Germline V gives CDR1 SGHVS, CDR2 FQNEAQ.

V and J are TRBV18 and TRBJ1-6; unclear D gene. Trimming stripped 0 bases from V and 10 bases from J, with 13 bases between. The CDR3 loop spans 15 amino acids. Germline loops: CDR1 KGHSH, CDR2 LQKENI. The CDR3 here is CASSPPSGAQSPLHF. CDR3 DNA sequence: TGTGCCAGCTCACCACCGTCCGGAGCGCAGTCACCCCTCCACTTT.

The gene calls are TRBV9 and TRBJ2-7; 14 nucleotides line up with TRBD2. V trimming: 0 bases; J trimming: 3 bases; junction bases outside the gene matches: 17. The CDR3 extends over 21 amino acids. Germline CDR1 and CDR2: SGDLS and YYNGEE. CDR3 DNA: TGTGCCAGCAGCGTAGACCAAGGACCGGGACTAGCGGGAGAGCCGTTCTACGAGCAGTACTTC. It yields the protein CASSVDQGPGLAGEPFYEQYF.

The chain uses TRBV11-3 and TRBJ2-7, with 7 bases identical to TRBD1. V lost 1 base and J lost 1; bases outside the gene matches: 4. CDR3 length: 15 residues. CDR1 and CDR2 (germline): SGHNT, YENEEA. For the CDR3, the DNA is TGTGCCAGCAGCTTAGCGGGACAGTCATCCTACGAGCAGTACTTC. Protein sequence: CASSLAGQSSYEQYF.

The chain carries TRBV10-3 and TRBJ2-1; 16 nucleotides agree with TRBD2. The CDR3 totals 14 residues. V lost 8 bases and J lost 9; bases outside the gene matches: 4. Germline V gene sequence: CDR1 ENHRY, CDR2 SYGVKD. For the CDR3, the DNA is TGTGCCATCGGGACTAGCGGGGGGGCTACTGAGCAGTTCTTC. The encoded protein is CAIGTSGGATEQFF.

The gene calls are TRBV30 and TRBJ1-4; TRBD1 matches at 8 bases. CDR1 is GTSNPN, CDR2 SVGIG, per germline (reference sequence). V was pared by 4 bases and J by 4 bases, with 5 bases of the junction left unmatched. The CDR3 is 14 amino acids. In DNA form, the CDR3 reads TGTGCCTGGAACCAAGACAGGGGTAATGAAAAACTGTTTTTT. It encodes CAWNQDRGNEKLFF.

The V gene is TRBV30, the J gene TRBJ1-5, with D perhaps TRBD1 (6 bases). Looked up from germline, CDR1 is GTSNPN and CDR2 is SVGIG (reference sequence). V lost 2 bases, J lost 7 bases, and 12 bases lay in between. The CDR3 is 13 residues long. The DNA of the CDR3 is TGTGCCTGGAGTTTTACAGGGCGCCAGCCCCAGCATTTT. This encodes CAWSFTGRQPQHF. Drawing the rest from reference TRBV30 and TRBJ1-5, the complete variable domain is SQTIHQWPATLVQPVGSPLSLECTVEGTSNPNLYWYRQAAGRGLQLLFYSVGIGQISSEVPQNLSASRPQDRQFILSSKKLLLSDSGFYLCAWSFTGRQPQHFGDGTRLSIL.

On this clone itself: Different DNA sequences within this sample yield the same CDR3. The V call is TRBV28, the J call TRBJ2-3; 9 bases align to TRBD1. CDR3 length: 15 residues. Germline CDR1 MDHEN, CDR2 SYDVKM. After removal of 2 bases from V and 1 base from J, the junction contained 1 base not matched to a gene. For the CDR3, the DNA is TGTGCCAGCAGTTTACGGGACAGGGGCACAGATACGCAGTATTTT. This sequence encodes CASSLRDRGTDTQYF.

The chain joins TRBV24-1 to TRBJ2-7; 9 bases agree with TRBD1. The trim removed 3 bases at V and 9 bases at J, leaving 14 bases unmatched. Germline-derived CDR1 and CDR2 are KGHDR and SFDVKD. The CDR3 runs 16 residues. CDR3: CATSDATGTGITTQYF. The CDR3 DNA is TGTGCCACCAGTGATGCCACCGGGACAGGGATTACGACGCAGTACTTC.